The 5 T cell receptor beta chains listed next were all sequenced from one sample in a study of blood T cell repertoires in COVID-19. Clones were read by immunoSEQ multiplex PCR, and TCRdb kept only the in-frame ones, dropping some. The data contain roughly 180,000 clones, approximately 80% of them singletons. Sequences were obtained from peripheral blood. These receptors all stem from a human donor in a cohort sampled during active COVID-19.

This chain links TRBV6-2 or TRBV6-3 with TRBJ1-6; D unclear. This CDR3 spans 14 amino acids. Germline CDR1 MNHEY, CDR2 SVGEGT. Trimming shortened V by 3 bases and J by 5 bases, and 8 bases separated the two germline ends. CDR3 nucleotide sequence: TGTGCCAGCAGTTATTTGGCAGATAATTCACCCCTCCACTTT. It yields the protein CASSYLADNSPLHF.

The J gene is TRBJ2-1, the V gene TRBV7-9; perhaps TRBD1 as D (6 bases). This CDR3 contains 14 residues. The V gene lost 1 base and the J gene lost 6 bases, with 10 bases spanning the gap. The germline gives CDR1 SEHNR, CDR2 FQNEAQ (reference sequence). For the CDR3, the DNA is TGTGCCAGCAGCTTAGGGGTAGGGGGCAATGAGCAGTTCTTC. Protein: CASSLGVGGNEQFF.

Only a few counts were recorded for this clone. Here the CDR3 DNA reads TGTGCCAGCAGCCCCGCTTATCGGGGACAAGTTCGTTCACCCCTCCACTTT. It specifies CASSPAYRGQVRSPLHF. The chain employs TRBV7-9 and TRBJ1-6; maybe TRBD1 (6 bases). Germline V gene lookup returns CDR1 SEHNR and CDR2 FQNEAQ (reference sequence). The CDR3 runs 17 residues. The V end was cut by 5 bases, the J end by 9 bases, with 23 bases between.

This chain joins TRBV7-9 and TRBJ1-3; weak D call: TRBD1 (5 bases). Germline CDR1 and CDR2: SEHNR and FQNEAQ (reference sequence). V lost 5 bases and J lost 0, with 17 bases in between. The CDR3 runs 17 residues. CDR3 sequence: CASSQKGPDSSGNTIYF. The CDR3, as DNA: TGTGCCAGCAGCCAAAAGGGGCCAGATAGCTCTGGAAACACCATATATTTT.

The chain has TRBV6-1 and TRBJ1-1, with D perhaps TRBD1 (5 bases). The germline V gene has CDR1 MNHNS and CDR2 SASEGT. The length of the CDR3 is 15 residues. Deletions cut 2 bases from V and 3 bases from J, with 13 bases between. CDR3 loop: CASSEYEAGDTEAFF. Here the CDR3 DNA reads TGTGCCAGCAGTGAATATGAGGCGGGGGACACTGAAGCTTTCTTT.